These 11 T cell receptor beta chains came from one sample sequenced in a study of shared clonotypes between healthy human individuals. Generated by immunoSEQ multiplex PCR, the TCRdb table keeps only in-frame clones and is missing some. The sample holds around 350,000 clones; around 79% are singletons and the top ten take under 11%. Sequenced: memory CD4+ T cells sorted from blood. Stated subset: CD45RA-negative fraction. The origin of the receptors is a man aged 25-40 years in good health.

This clone was counted once. The chain employs TRBV6-6 and TRBJ1-2; D possibly corresponds to TRBD1 (5 bases). Trimming pared 0 bases from V and 14 bases from J, leaving 13 bases between. CDR1 and CDR2 (germline): MNHNY, SVGAGI (reference sequence). This CDR3 spans 12 amino acids. The CDR3 reads CASSYSRDYITF. Written as DNA, the CDR3 is TGTGCCAGCAGTTACTCGCGGGACTATATAACCTTC.

This clone was observed a handful of times. J is TRBJ2-2 and V is TRBV5-6; D perhaps matches TRBD1 (6 bases). Looked up from germline, CDR1 is SGHDT and CDR2 is YYEEEE. Trimming shortened V by 1 base and J by 6 bases, and 19 bases separated the two germline ends. This CDR3 spans 17 amino acids. CDR3 nucleotide sequence: TGTGCCAGCAGCTTGCCCTTTACCGGATCAGGGGCCGGGGAGCTGTTTTTT. Translated, it gives CASSLPFTGSGAGELFF. Looking up the rest from reference TRBV5-6 and TRBJ2-2 gives the full variable domain: DAGVTQSPTHLIKTRGQQVTLRCSPKSGHDTVSWYQQALGQGPQFIFQYYEEEERQRGNFPDRFSGHQFPNYSSELNVNALLLGDSALYLCASSLPFTGSGAGELFFGEGSRLTVL.

This clone was counted once. This chain joins TRBV28 and TRBJ2-5; a possible D gene is TRBD2 (5 bases). Per the germline V gene, CDR1 is MDHEN and CDR2 is SYDVKM. This CDR3 has 13 amino acids. Deletions cut 4 bases from V and 10 bases from J, with 16 bases between. The CDR3 loop is CASSSSPRWGQYF. CDR3 in DNA: TGTGCCAGCAGTTCTAGCCCGCGATGGGGCCAGTACTTC.

The chain is built from TRBV6-5 and TRBJ2-6; no reliable D call. V was clipped by 6 bases and J by 0 bases, with 9 bases between them. CDR1 MNHEY and CDR2 SVGAGI come from the germline V gene. This CDR3 is 15 amino acids long. CDR3 bases: TGTGCCAGCAGAGGCACGCTCTCTGGGGCCAACGTCCTGACTTTC. Translated, it gives CASRGTLSGANVLTF.

In the case of this clone: Other DNA sequences within the sample encode an identical CDR3. The genes are TRBV5-1 and TRBJ2-6; D not certain. In germline, CDR1 is SGHRS, CDR2 YFSETQ. This CDR3 has 15 amino acids. The V end was cut by 0 bases, the J end by 2 bases, with 6 bases between. CDR3 nucleotides: TGCGCCAGCAGCTTGGAAGGGACTGGGGCCAACGTCCTGACTTTC. It is translated as CASSLEGTGANVLTF. Together with reference TRBV5-1 and TRBJ2-6, the CDR3 gives the full variable domain: KAGVTQTPRYLIKTRGQQVTLSCSPISGHRSVSWYQQTPGQGLQFLFEYFSETQRNKGNFPGRFSGRQFSNSRSEMNVSTLELGDSALYLCASSLEGTGANVLTFGAGSRLTVL.

A few counts support this clone. The V call is TRBV7-8, the J call TRBJ1-5; D is unclear. The CDR3 covers 12 residues. Germline CDR1 reads SGHVS; CDR2 reads FQNEAQ. Trimming shortened V by 2 bases and J by 6 bases, and 5 bases separated the two germline ends. The CDR3 bases are TGTGCCAGCAGCTTAACGGGTCAGCCCCAGCATTTT. Translation gives CASSLTGQPQHF.

In DNA, the CDR3 is TGTGCCAGCAGCTTGGCCGGCCGGGGTCGAACTGAAGCTTTCTTT. It translates to CASSLAGRGRTEAFF. This chain uses TRBV5-4 with TRBJ1-1; D not certain. In germline, CDR1 is SGHNT, CDR2 YYREEE (reference sequence). The V gene lost 0 bases and the J gene lost 5 bases, with 14 bases spanning the gap. This CDR3 is 15 amino acids long.

CDR3 sequence: CASSLGQDRAHEQYF. The CDR3 bases are TGTGCCAGCAGCTTAGGTCAGGACAGGGCCCACGAGCAGTACTTC. This sequence joins TRBV7-9 and TRBJ2-7, with 8 bases fitting TRBD1. The CDR3 has 15 residues. V gave up 1 base and J gave up 5 bases; unmatched junction bases: 7. The germline V gene has CDR1 SEHNR and CDR2 FQNEAQ (reference sequence).

This clone was detected a few times. This sequence joins TRBV10-3 and TRBJ1-4, with D perhaps matching TRBD1 (6 bases). Germline V gene sequence: CDR1 ENHRY, CDR2 SYGVKD. Trimming removed 0 bases from V and 8 bases from J, with 10 bases in between. CDR3 size: 14 residues. The CDR3 DNA sequence: TGTGCCATCAGTGAGTCAGGGGGGGACGAAAAACTGTTTTTT. It yields the protein CAISESGGDEKLFF.

There are a few counts of this clone. The chain is built from TRBV5-1 and TRBJ2-3; 7 bases are a match to TRBD1. The CDR3 is made up of 15 amino acids. Per the germline V gene, CDR1 is SGHRS and CDR2 is YFSETQ. Trimming at V came to 2 bases and at J to 0 bases, leaving 3 bases not matched to a gene. The CDR3 DNA reads as TGCGCCAGCAGCTTCCCGGGACAGAGCACAGATACGCAGTATTTT. Residues: CASSFPGQSTDTQYF.

This chain connects TRBV4-3 to TRBJ1-2, with TRBD1 matching over 12 bases. V lost 4 bases, J lost 8 bases, and 14 bases stayed unmatched. This CDR3 is built from 17 residues. Germline CDR1 and CDR2: LGHNA and YSLEER. The CDR3 DNA reads TGCGCCAGCAGCCCGGGACAGGGGGCGCGGTCTTTCGAGGGCTACACCTTC. It is translated as CASSPGQGARSFEGYTF.